The 25 T cell receptor beta chains below all came from one sample that was sequenced in a study of cytomegalovirus exposure and HLA in healthy donors. It was with 60 Vbeta and 13 Jbeta primers that the PCR ran. Repertoires were generated with immunoSEQ multiplex PCR, while TCRdb's copy carries only in-frame clones and drops some. The sample lists nearly 200,000 clones, about four fifths occurring once. Specimen: PBMCs. These receptors all stem from a male donor in good health and CMV-seropositive.

The V and J genes are TRBV10-2 and TRBJ2-1; tentatively, D is TRBD2 (6 bases). Germline CDR1 reads WSHSY; CDR2 reads SAAADI. The CDR3 runs to 13 residues. V was clipped by 5 bases and J by 14 bases, with 19 bases between them. This chain's CDR3 is CASSPGLSHMEFF. CDR3 DNA sequence: TGCGCCAGCAGTCCGGGACTTTCTCATATGGAGTTCTTC.

This CDR3 reads CASSLTGEQFF. CDR3 bases: TGTGCCAGCAGCTTAACCGGTGAGCAGTTCTTC. This chain joins TRBV7-9 and TRBJ2-1, with no clear D. CDR3 length equals 11 residues. Deletions cut 2 bases from V and 9 bases from J, with 5 bases between. CDR1 and CDR2 (germline): SEHNR, FQNEAQ (reference sequence). Full variable domain (rest looked up from reference TRBV7-9 and TRBJ2-1): DTGVSQNPRHKITKRGQNVTFRCDPISEHNRLYWYRQTLGQGPEFLTYFQNEAQLEKSRLLSDRFSAERPKGSFSTLEIQRTEQGDSAMYLCASSLTGEQFFGPGTRLTVL.

The chain has TRBV9 and TRBJ2-7; D might be TRBD2 (8 bases). This CDR3 region has 15 residues. The V end was cut by 0 bases, the J end by 6 bases, with 16 bases between. From germline, CDR1 is SGDLS and CDR2 YYNGEE. CDR3 nucleotides: TGTGCCAGCAGCGTAGAGGGACAGCGGGGGAGCGAGCAGTACTTC. Protein: CASSVEGQRGSEQYF.

This clone was picked up a small number of times. The chain uses TRBV6-6 and TRBJ1-2, with D perhaps TRBD1 (5 bases). This CDR3 contains 13 residues. Germline CDR1 MNHNY, CDR2 SVGAGI (reference sequence). V was shortened by 6 bases and J by 2 bases, with 10 bases between the two germline ends. The CDR3 region is CASSPGGNYGYTF. The DNA of the CDR3 is TGTGCCAGCAGCCCCGGGGGGAACTATGGCTACACCTTC.

CDR3 in amino acids: CASSSGLAGVSYEQYF. In nucleotides, the CDR3 is TGCGCCAGCAGCTCCGGACTAGCGGGAGTCTCCTACGAGCAGTACTTC. The genes are TRBV5-1 and TRBJ2-7; 13 nucleotides match TRBD2. J lost 0 bases, V lost 3 bases, and 3 bases had no gene match. This CDR3 region has 16 residues. Germline CDR1 reads SGHRS; CDR2 reads YFSETQ.

A few counts support this clone. The J gene is TRBJ2-5, the V gene TRBV7-2; D perhaps matches TRBD2 (6 bases). Trimming cost V 5 bases and J 3 bases, with 16 bases left between them. CDR1 is SGHTA and CDR2 is FQGNSA in the germline V gene. The CDR3 contains 15 residues. In DNA form, the CDR3 reads TGTGCCAGCAGCATTAGCTCGGGGGTGAAAGAGACCCAGTACTTC. Translated, it gives CASSISSGVKETQYF.

Comments on this clone: Other DNA variants within this sample encode the same CDR3. The chain carries TRBV18 and TRBJ2-1, with TRBD2 matching over 15 bases. The junction had 3 bases not matched to a gene; V was cut back by 6 bases and J by 9 bases. CDR1 is KGHSH, CDR2 LQKENI, per germline. This CDR3 has 14 amino acids. The DNA of the CDR3 is TGTGCCAGCTCCCCGGGACTAGCGGGAGGTGAGCAGTTCTTC. It translates to CASSPGLAGGEQFF. The whole variable domain, remainder taken from reference TRBV18 and TRBJ2-1, is NAGVMQNPRHLVRRRGQEARLRCSPMKGHSHVYWYRQLPEEGLKFMVYLQKENIIDESGMPKERFSAEFPKEGPSILRIQQVVRGDSAAYFCASSPGLAGGEQFFGPGTRLTVL.

The chain uses TRBV27 and TRBJ2-5, with a weak D call TRBD2 (5 bases). The V gene's germline CDR1 is MNHEY and CDR2 SMNVEV (reference sequence). V shed 5 bases and J shed 5 bases, with 15 bases lying between them. CDR3 length: 14 residues. The CDR3 DNA reads TGTGCCAGCAGTCGCCCGGGAACCCAGGAGACCCAGTACTTC. It encodes CASSRPGTQETQYF.

The chain links TRBV5-4 to TRBJ1-2; no clear D. In germline, CDR1 is SGHNT, CDR2 YYREEE (reference sequence). V lost 0 bases and J 4 bases, leaving 10 bases between the germline ends. The CDR3 is 14 residues long. The CDR3 nucleotides read TGTGCCAGCAGCTTGGTCCCATTGAGCTATGGCTACACCTTC. Translation: CASSLVPLSYGYTF.

The chain recombines TRBV6-5 with TRBJ1-2; TRBD1 might be the D (5 bases). Germline lookup yields CDR1 MNHEY and CDR2 SVGAGI. The V and J ends lost 6 bases and 6 bases respectively, with 14 bases between them. CDR3 length equals 13 residues. In nucleotides, the CDR3 is TGTGCCAGCAGCTGGGGGGGGTTGGATGGCTACACCTTC. Encoded protein: CASSWGGLDGYTF.

This sequence joins TRBV19 and TRBJ2-1; 9 bases agree with TRBD2. CDR1 and CDR2 (germline): LNHDA, SQIVND (reference sequence). This CDR3 is built from 18 residues. V was clipped by 3 bases and J by 0 bases; unmatched bases: 9. The CDR3 bases are TGTGCCAGTAGTATCCCACGCCTAGCGGGATACTCCTACAATGAGCAGTTCTTC. Translation gives CASSIPRLAGYSYNEQFF.

V gene TRBV5-1 combines with J gene TRBJ2-7; tentatively, D is TRBD2 (5 bases). Germline-derived CDR1 and CDR2 are SGHRS and YFSETQ. This CDR3 spans 13 amino acids. V was cut by 0 bases and J by 6 bases, with 10 bases left in between. In nucleotides, the CDR3 is TGCGCCAGCAGCTTGGGCGGGTCCGGCGAGCAGTACTTC. It yields the protein CASSLGGSGEQYF.

The CDR3 here is CASSGQGGGEQYF. The CDR3 DNA sequence: TGTGCCAGCAGCGGACAGGGGGGTGGCGAGCAGTACTTC. The gene calls are TRBV6-4 and TRBJ2-7; 10 bases line up with TRBD1. The J segment lost 6 bases and the V segment lost 6 bases, leaving 5 bases of the junction unmatched. The CDR3 is 13 amino acids. Germline values: CDR1 MRHNA, CDR2 SNTAGT.

CDR3 loop: CASASGKGGNQPQHF. Here the CDR3 DNA reads TGTGCCAGCGCCTCGGGGAAGGGGGGCAATCAGCCCCAGCATTTT. This chain connects TRBV2 to TRBJ1-5; possible D gene TRBD1, 6 bases. Trimming cost V 8 bases and J 2 bases, with 16 bases left between them. This CDR3 has 15 amino acids. Per germline, CDR1 SNHLY and CDR2 FYNNEI.

The chain combines TRBV10-3 with TRBJ2-2; the D gene is possibly TRBD1 (6 bases). This CDR3 has 13 residues. The germline gives CDR1 ENHRY, CDR2 SYGVKD. With 6 bases removed from V and 5 bases from J, the gap between germline ends came to 10 bases. This CDR3 reads CAISSGVTGELFF. CDR3 bases: TGTGCCATCAGCTCAGGGGTAACCGGGGAGCTGTTTTTT.

The J gene is TRBJ1-5, the V gene TRBV19; 8 bases match TRBD1. Germline values: CDR1 LNHDA, CDR2 SQIVND (reference sequence). The CDR3 is made up of 16 amino acids. Unmatched junction bases numbered 14, after V lost 7 bases and J lost 6 bases. The CDR3, as DNA: TGTGCCAGTACTGGAGTAGACAGGGGTAATTTTCAGCCCCAGCATTTT. Its translation: CASTGVDRGNFQPQHF. The full variable domain, rest sourced from reference TRBV19 and TRBJ1-5, is DGGITQSPKYLFRKEGQNVTLSCEQNLNHDAMYWYRQDPGQGLRLIYYSQIVNDFQKGDIAEGYSVSREKKESFPLTVTSAQKNPTAFYLCASTGVDRGNFQPQHFGDGTRLSIL.

Comment on this clone: Distinct nucleotide sequences in the sample also encode this CDR3. The chain recombines TRBV18 with TRBJ2-3; a possible D gene is TRBD1 (6 bases). CDR3 size: 15 residues. Germline-derived CDR1 and CDR2 are KGHSH and LQKENI. V lost 0 bases and J 1 base, leaving 8 bases between the germline ends. CDR3 loop: CASSPPTGGTDTQYF. CDR3 DNA: TGTGCCAGCTCACCACCGACAGGAGGCACAGATACGCAGTATTTT.

The chain is built from TRBV4-2 and TRBJ1-2, with TRBD1 identical over 7 bases. The CDR3 covers 15 residues. From germline, CDR1 is LGHNA and CDR2 YNFKEQ. J gave up 6 bases and V 1 base, and 8 bases lay outside the gene matches. DNA for the CDR3: TGTGCCAGCAGCCAAGGAGACAGGGAGGTTGATGGCTACACCTTC. Protein: CASSQGDREVDGYTF.

With respect to this clone: At one boundary the junction diverges from the germline segment, which might be a read error. The chain combines TRBV7-9 with TRBJ1-1; D not certain. The germline gives CDR1 SEHNR, CDR2 FQNEAQ (reference sequence). The CDR3 is 16 amino acids. CDR3 loop: CSSSLVVIVQEVEAFF. The CDR3 DNA reads TGTTCCAGCAGCTTAGTAGTCATTGTCCAGGAGGTTGAAGCTTTCTTT.

The gene calls are TRBV5-1 and TRBJ1-1; D possibly corresponds to TRBD1 (6 bases). The ends were cut back, 4 bases at V and 5 bases at J, with 12 bases in the middle. From germline, CDR1 is SGHRS and CDR2 YFSETQ. This CDR3 is 13 amino acids long. CDR3 coding DNA: TGCGCCAGCAGCAACTCAGGGGAGACTGAAGCTTTCTTT. It yields the protein CASSNSGETEAFF.

The rearrangement links TRBV30 to TRBJ2-1; 12 bases map to TRBD2. V dropped 0 bases and J dropped 7; count of bases not matched to a gene: 7. In germline, CDR1 is GTSNPN, CDR2 SVGIG (reference sequence). The CDR3 has 16 amino acids. CDR3 amino acids: CAWSVGTSGRSNEQFF. In DNA, the CDR3 is TGTGCCTGGAGTGTAGGAACTAGCGGGAGGTCTAATGAGCAGTTCTTC.

This chain connects TRBV5-1 to TRBJ2-5; D is uncertain. This CDR3 region has 13 residues. CDR1 is SGHRS, CDR2 YFSETQ, per germline. The ends were cut back, 1 base at V and 2 bases at J, with 6 bases in the middle. CDR3 sequence (DNA): TGCGCCAGCAGCTTGTTCCTTCAAGAGACCCAGTACTTC. Amino acid sequence: CASSLFLQETQYF.

V is TRBV13 and J is TRBJ2-3, with 15 bases fitting TRBD2. The germline V gene has CDR1 PRHDT and CDR2 FYEKMQ (reference sequence). The CDR3 totals 18 residues. J gave up 4 bases and V 5 bases, and 10 bases lay outside the gene matches. CDR3 nucleotides: TGTGCCAGCAGCCTGGGACTAGCGGGAGGTACAGGGCCAGATACGCAGTATTTT. It translates to CASSLGLAGGTGPDTQYF.

The V call is TRBV27, the J call TRBJ2-7; D may be TRBD1 (6 bases). In germline, CDR1 is MNHEY, CDR2 SMNVEV (reference sequence). V lost 0 bases and J lost 4, with 16 bases in between. This CDR3 spans 16 amino acids. The CDR3 nucleotides are TGTGCCAGCAGTTTATCCGCCGGGGACAAGGCGTACGAGCAGTACTTC. Translated, it gives CASSLSAGDKAYEQYF.

The genes are TRBV7-9 and TRBJ2-5; 7 nucleotides agree with TRBD1. Germline trimming cut 5 bases from V and 6 bases from J; bases unmatched to any gene: 9. Germline lookup yields CDR1 SEHNR and CDR2 FQNEAQ (reference sequence). The CDR3 totals 14 residues. CDR3 loop: CASSPPTGIKTQYF. The DNA for the CDR3 is TGTGCCAGCAGCCCGCCGACAGGGATAAAGACCCAGTACTTC.